This T cell receptor beta chain was captured by sequencing in a study of cytomegalovirus exposure and HLA in healthy donors. J gave up 2 bases and V 5 bases, and 3 bases lay outside the gene matches. This CDR3 is 14 amino acids long. From germline, CDR1 is SEHNR and CDR2 FQNEAQ (reference sequence). PCR used 60 Vbeta primers and 13 Jbeta primers. Measured with immunoSEQ multiplex PCR; TCRdb has only the in-frame clones, and not every one. This repertoire includes some 160,000 clones. This chain joins TRBV7-9 and TRBJ1-2; TRBD1 matches at 9 bases. This TCR derives from a man under 40 in good health and CMV-seronegative. Sequenced sample: PBMCs. The CDR3, as DNA: TGTGCCAGCAGCCCAGGACAGGGGAACTATGGCTACACCTTC. Protein product: CASSPGQGNYGYTF.